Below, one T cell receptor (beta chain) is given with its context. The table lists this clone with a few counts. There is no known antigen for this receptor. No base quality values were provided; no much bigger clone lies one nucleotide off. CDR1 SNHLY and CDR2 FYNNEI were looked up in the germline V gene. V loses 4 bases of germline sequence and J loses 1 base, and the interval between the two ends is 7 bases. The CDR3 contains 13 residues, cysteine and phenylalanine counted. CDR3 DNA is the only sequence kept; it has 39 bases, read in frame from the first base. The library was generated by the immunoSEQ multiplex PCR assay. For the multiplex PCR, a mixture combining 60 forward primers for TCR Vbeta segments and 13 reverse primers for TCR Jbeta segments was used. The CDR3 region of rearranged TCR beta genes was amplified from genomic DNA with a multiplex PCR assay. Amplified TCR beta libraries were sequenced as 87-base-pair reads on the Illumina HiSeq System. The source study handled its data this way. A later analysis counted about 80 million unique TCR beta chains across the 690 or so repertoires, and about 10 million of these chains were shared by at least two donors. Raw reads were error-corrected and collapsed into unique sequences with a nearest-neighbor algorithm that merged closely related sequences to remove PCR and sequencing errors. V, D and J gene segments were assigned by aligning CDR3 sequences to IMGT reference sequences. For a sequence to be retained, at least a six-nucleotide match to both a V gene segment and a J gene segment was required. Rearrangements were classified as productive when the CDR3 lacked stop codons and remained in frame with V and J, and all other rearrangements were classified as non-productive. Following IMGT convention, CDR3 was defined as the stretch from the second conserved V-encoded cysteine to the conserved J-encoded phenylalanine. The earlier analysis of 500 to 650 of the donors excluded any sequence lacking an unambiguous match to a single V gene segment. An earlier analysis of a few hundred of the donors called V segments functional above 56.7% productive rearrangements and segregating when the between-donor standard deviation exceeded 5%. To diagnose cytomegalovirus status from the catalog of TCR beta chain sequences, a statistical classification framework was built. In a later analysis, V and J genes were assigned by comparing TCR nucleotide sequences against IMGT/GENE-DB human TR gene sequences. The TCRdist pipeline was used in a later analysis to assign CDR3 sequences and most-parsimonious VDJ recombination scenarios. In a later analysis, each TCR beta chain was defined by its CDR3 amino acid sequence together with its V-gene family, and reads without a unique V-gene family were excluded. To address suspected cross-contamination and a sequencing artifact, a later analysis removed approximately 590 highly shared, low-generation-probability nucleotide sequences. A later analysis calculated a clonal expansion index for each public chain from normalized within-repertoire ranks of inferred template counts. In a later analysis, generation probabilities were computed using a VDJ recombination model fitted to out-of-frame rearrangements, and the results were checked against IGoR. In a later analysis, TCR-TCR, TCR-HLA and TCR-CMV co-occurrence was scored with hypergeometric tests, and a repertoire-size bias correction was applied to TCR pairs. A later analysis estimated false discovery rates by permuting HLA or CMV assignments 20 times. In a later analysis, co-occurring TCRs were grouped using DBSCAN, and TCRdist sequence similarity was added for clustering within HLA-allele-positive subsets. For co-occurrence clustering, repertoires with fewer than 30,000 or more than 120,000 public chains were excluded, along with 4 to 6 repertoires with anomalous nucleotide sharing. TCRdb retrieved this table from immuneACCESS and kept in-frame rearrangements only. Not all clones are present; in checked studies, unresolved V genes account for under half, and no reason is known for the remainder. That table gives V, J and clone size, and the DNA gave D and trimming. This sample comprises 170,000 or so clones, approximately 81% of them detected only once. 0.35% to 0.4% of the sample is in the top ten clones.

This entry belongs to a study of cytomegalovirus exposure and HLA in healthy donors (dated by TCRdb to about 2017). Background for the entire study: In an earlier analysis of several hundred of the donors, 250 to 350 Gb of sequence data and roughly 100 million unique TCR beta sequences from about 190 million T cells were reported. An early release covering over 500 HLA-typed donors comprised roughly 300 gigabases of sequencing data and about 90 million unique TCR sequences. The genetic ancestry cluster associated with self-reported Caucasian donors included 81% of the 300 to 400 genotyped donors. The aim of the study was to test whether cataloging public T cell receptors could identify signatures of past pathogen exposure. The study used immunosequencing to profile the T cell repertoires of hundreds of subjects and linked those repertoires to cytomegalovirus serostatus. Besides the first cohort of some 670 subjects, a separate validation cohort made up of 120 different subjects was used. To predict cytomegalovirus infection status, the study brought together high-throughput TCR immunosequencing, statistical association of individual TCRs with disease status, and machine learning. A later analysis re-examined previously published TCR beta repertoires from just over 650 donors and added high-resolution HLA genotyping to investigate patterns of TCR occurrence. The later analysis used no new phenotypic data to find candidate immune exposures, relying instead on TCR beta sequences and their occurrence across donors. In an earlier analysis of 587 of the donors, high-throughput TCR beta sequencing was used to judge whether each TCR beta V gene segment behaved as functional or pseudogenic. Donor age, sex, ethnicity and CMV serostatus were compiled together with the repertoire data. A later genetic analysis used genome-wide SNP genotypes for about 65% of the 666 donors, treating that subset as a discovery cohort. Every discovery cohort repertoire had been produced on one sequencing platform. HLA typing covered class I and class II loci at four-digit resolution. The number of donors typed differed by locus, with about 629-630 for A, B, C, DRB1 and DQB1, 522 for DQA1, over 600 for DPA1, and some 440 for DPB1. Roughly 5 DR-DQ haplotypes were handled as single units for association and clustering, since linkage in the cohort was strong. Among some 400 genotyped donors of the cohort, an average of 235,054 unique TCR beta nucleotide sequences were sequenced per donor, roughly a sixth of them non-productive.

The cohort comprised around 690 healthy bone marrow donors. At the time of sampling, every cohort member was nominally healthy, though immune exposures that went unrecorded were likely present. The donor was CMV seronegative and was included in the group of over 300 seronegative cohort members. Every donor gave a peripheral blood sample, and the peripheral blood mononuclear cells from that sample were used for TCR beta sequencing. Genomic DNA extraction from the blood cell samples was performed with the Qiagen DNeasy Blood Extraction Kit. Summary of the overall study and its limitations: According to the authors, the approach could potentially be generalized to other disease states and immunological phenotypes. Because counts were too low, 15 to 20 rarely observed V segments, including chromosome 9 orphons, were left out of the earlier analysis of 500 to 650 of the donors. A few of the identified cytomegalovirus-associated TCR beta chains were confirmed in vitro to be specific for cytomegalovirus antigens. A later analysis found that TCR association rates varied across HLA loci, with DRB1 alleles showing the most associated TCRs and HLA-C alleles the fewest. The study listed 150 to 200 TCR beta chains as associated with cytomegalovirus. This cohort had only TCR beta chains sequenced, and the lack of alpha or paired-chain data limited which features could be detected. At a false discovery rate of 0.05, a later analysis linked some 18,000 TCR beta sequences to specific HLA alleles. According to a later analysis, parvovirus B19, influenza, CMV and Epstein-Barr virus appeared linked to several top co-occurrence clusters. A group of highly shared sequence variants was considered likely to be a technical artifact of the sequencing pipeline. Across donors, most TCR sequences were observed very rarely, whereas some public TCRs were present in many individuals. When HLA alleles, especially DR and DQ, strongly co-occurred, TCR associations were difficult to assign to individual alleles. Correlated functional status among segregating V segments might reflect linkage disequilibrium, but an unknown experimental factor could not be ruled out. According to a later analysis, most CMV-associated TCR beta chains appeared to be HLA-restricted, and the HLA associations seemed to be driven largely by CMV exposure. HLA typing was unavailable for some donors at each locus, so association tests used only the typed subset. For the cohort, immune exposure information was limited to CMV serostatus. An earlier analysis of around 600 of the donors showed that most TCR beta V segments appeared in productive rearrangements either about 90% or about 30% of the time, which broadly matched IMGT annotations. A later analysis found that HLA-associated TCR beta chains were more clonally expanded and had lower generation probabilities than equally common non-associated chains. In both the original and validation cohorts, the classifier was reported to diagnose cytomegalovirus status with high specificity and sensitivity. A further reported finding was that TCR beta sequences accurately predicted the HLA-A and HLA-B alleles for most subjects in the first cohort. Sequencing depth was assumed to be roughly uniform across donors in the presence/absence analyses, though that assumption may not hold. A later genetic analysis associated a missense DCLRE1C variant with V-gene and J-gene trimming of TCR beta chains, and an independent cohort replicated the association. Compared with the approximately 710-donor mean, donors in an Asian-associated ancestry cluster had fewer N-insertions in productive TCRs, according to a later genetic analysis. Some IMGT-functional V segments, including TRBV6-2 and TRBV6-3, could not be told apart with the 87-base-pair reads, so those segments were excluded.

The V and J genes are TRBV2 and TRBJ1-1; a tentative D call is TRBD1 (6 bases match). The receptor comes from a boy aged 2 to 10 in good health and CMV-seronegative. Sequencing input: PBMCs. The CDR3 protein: CASSAQGNTEAFF. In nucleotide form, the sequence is TGTGCCAGCAGTGCACAGGGGAACACTGAAGCTTTCTTT.